The clone carrying this T cell receptor (beta chain) was counted between two and nine times. These data belong to a study of regulatory T cells in long-lasting Graves disease. Germline V gene data show CDR1 as SGHTA and CDR2 as FQGNSA. The CDR3 covers 14 residues. Losses at the gene ends were 5 bases for V and 3 bases for J; bases not matched to a gene: 4. TCR beta libraries were built with iRepertoire HTBI primers and Arm-PCR of CDR3 regions. TCRdb itself ran the multiplex PCR reads through MiXCR, one entry per CDR3 protein. The table records 530,000 or so distinct CDR3 sequences, around 16% of them present only once. Described time point: newly diagnosed GD, antithyroid drugs for less than 3 months. Making the TCR library involved RNA that had been extracted from PBMCs. These data were also filed under a second study, of T cells in Graves' hyperthyroidism and ophthalmopathy. From that second work: Aged 18 to 65, the patients had hyperthyroidism that was newly diagnosed and had lasted under 2 months. First-round RT-PCR with HTBI primers amplified the TCR CDR3 region.

The chain links TRBV7-2 to TRBJ2-1; 7 positions match TRBD2. The clonotype originates from a man between 18 and 29 years old with Graves disease. This material consisted of peripheral blood mononuclear cells (PBMCs), taken at new diagnosis, from a patient treated with antithyroid drugs. The CDR3 region is CASSGTKGYNEQFF. The CDR3 DNA sequence: TGTGCCAGCAGCGGGACTAAAGGCTACAATGAGCAGTTCTTC.